Given below is one T cell receptor (beta chain) in context. What it recognizes is unknown. The sample is drawn from a study of cytomegalovirus exposure and HLA in healthy donors. In the study overall: HLA-typed donors were the source of approximately 85 million unique TCRs, which an early data release held. Study-level findings and limits: There were some public TCRs occurring in many donors, but most TCR sequences were rare. Common viral pathogens (according to a later analysis) appeared linked to several of the most significant clusters. In a later analysis, donors in an Asian-associated ancestry cluster reportedly had fewer N-insertions in productive TCRs than the cohort mean.

The PCR employed 60 Vbeta primers together with 13 Jbeta primers. Generated by immunoSEQ multiplex PCR, the TCRdb table keeps only in-frame clones and is missing some. This sample yields around 120,000 clones, of which 70% to 80% are seen a single time; more than 2% belongs to the top ten. This CDR3 has 13 residues. Germline V gene lookup returns CDR1 LNHDA and CDR2 SQIVND (reference sequence). The ends lost 6 bases at V and 5 bases at J; junction bases unmatched: 4. The sequencing input was PBMCs. This rearrangement joins TRBV19 to TRBJ2-7; 10 nucleotides match TRBD1. This receptor was taken from a man in his fifties in good health and CMV-seropositive. The CDR3 sequence: CASRRQGADEQYF. CDR3 DNA: TGTGCCAGTAGACGACAGGGGGCAGACGAGCAGTACTTC.